Listed below are T cell receptor beta chains from one sample, sequenced in a study of shared clonotypes between healthy human individuals. Only in-frame clones appear in the TCRdb table, and some are missing; sequencing was by immunoSEQ multiplex PCR. The data show around 2,000,000 clones, about 95% seen once. Sequenced sample: naive CD8+ T cells sorted from blood. These receptor sequences come from a man between 18 and 29 years old in good health. Each CDR3 is given without its conserved first and last residue. The order of the fields is V gene, clone size, CDR3 protein. Expanded clones get a size class; other rows say once, few or many, or leave the size out.

TRBV27 NA ASSPGFLEQY
TRBV30 NA AWSVTFRAEQY
TRBV28 NA ASSLTQNTEAF
TRBV9 NA ASSQGGATEAF
TRBV13 NA ASSPRGTSSHEQY
TRBV11-2 NA ASSLEGVLTYEQY
TRBV5-6 NA ASSQGVIYGYT
TRBV9 NA ASSVGPDTYNQPQH
TRBV6-1 NA ASSWDGSYEQY
TRBV4-1 NA ASSQVSGYNEQF
TRBV13 NA ASSAGLAGYQETQY
TRBV19 few ASSMSGAEKEKLF
TRBV29-1 NA SVEDVGSYEQY
TRBV11-1 NA ASSVDRDDFTDTQY
TRBV6-5 NA ASSYTGAEAF
TRBV2 NA ASSEKGLAGVRDKNIQY
TRBV10-3 NA AISASTGPNYGYT
TRBV10-3 NA AISESPGPETQY
TRBV19 NA ASSQRGSLYNEQF
TRBV6-6 NA ATGPIPGLLGPLH